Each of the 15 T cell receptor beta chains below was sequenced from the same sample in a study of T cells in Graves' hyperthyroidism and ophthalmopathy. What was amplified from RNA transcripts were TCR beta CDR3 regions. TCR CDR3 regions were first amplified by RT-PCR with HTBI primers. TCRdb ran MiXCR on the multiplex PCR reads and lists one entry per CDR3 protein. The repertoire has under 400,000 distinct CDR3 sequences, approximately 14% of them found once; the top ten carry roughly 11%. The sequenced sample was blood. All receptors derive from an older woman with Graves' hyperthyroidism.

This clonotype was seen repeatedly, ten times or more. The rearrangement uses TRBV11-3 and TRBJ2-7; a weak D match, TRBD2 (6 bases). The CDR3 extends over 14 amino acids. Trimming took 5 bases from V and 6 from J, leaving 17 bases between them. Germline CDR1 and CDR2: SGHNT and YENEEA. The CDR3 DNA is TGTGCCAGCAGCGGTGGGACCGCCGGGGGCGAGCAGTACTTC. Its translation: CASSGGTAGGEQYF.

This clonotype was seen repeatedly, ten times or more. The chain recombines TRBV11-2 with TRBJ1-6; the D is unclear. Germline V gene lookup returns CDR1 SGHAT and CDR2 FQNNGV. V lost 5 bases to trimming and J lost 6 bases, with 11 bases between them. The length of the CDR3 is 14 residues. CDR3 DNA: TGTGCCAGCAGCACTCAACGGGGTAATTCACCCCTCCACTTT. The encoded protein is CASSTQRGNSPLHF.

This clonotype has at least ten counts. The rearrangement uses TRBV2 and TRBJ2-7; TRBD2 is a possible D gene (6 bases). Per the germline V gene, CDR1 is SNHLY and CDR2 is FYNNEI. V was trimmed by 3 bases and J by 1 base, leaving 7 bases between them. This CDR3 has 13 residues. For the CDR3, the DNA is TGTGCCAGCAGTGATGGGGGGTCCTACGAGCAGTACTTC. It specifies CASSDGGSYEQYF.

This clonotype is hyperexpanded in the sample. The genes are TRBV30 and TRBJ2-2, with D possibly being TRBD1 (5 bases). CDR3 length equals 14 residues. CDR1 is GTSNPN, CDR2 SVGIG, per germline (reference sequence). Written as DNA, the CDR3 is TGTGCTTCCCAGGGTTTAGTTGCGGCCGGGGAGCTGTTTTTT. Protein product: CASQGLVAAGELFF.

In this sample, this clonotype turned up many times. For the CDR3, the DNA is TGTGCCAGCAAGGGAACGGCCCTTGCCAACGTCCTGACTTTC. Amino acids: CASKGTALANVLTF. V and J are TRBV12-3 or TRBV12-4 and TRBJ2-6; no definite D call. The V end lost 7 bases, the J end lost 7 bases, and 14 bases lay between the germline ends. The CDR3 is 14 amino acids.

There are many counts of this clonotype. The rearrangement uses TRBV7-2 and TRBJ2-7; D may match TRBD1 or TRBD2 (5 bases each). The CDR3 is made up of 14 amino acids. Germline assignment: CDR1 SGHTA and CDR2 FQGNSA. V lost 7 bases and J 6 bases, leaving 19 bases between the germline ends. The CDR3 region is CASNSGTIRTEQYF. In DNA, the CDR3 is TGTGCCAGCAACTCCGGGACGATCAGGACCGAGCAGTACTTC.

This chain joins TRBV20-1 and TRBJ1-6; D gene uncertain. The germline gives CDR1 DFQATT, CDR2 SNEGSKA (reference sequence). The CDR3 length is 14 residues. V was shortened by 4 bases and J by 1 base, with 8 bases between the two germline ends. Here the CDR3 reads CSATERSYNSPLHF. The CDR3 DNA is TGCAGTGCTACAGAGAGGTCCTATAATTCACCCCTCCACTTT.

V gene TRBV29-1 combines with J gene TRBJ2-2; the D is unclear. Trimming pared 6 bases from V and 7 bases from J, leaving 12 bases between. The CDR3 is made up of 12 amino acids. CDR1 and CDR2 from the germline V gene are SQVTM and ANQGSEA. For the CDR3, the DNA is TGCAGCGTGACGGGCGGCGGCGGGGAGCTGTTTTTT. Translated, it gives CSVTGGGGELFF.

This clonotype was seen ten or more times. The CDR3, as DNA: TGTGCCAGCAGTGCAACCCGGGACAGATACGAGCAGTACTTC. Protein product: CASSATRDRYEQYF. This sequence joins TRBV2 and TRBJ2-7; 7 bases are a match to TRBD1. The CDR3 consists of 14 residues. V dropped 4 bases and J dropped 4; count of bases not matched to a gene: 7. Germline assignment: CDR1 SNHLY and CDR2 FYNNEI.

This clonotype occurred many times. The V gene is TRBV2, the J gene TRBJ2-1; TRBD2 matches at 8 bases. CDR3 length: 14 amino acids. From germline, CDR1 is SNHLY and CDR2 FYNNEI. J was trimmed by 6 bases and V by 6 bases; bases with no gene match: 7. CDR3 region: CASRPGLVSNEQFF. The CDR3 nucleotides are TGTGCCAGCAGGCCGGGACTAGTCAGCAATGAGCAGTTCTTC.

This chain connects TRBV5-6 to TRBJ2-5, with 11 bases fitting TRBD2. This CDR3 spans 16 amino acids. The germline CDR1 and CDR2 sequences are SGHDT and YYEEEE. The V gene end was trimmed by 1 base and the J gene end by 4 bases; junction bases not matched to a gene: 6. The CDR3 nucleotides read TGTGCCAGCAGCTTGTTACTAGCGGGAGCGGTAGAGACCCAGTACTTC. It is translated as CASSLLLAGAVETQYF.

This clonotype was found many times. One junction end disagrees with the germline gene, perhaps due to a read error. CDR3 sequence (DNA): TGTGCCAGCAGTTTAGGGGGGGTGATGAACGCTGAAGCTTTCTTT. This encodes CASSLGGVMNAEAFF. The genes are TRBV27 and TRBJ1-1; D is perhaps TRBD1 (5 bases). Germline lookup yields CDR1 MNHEY and CDR2 SMNVEV (reference sequence). This CDR3 comprises 15 residues.

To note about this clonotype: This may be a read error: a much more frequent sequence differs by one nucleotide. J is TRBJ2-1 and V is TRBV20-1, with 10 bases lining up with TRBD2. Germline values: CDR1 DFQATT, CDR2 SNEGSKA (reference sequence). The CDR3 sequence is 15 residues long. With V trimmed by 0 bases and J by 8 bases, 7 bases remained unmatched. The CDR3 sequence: CSARDPPAGGHEQFF. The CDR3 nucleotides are TGCAGTGCTAGAGATCCACCAGCGGGAGGGCATGAGCAGTTCTTC.

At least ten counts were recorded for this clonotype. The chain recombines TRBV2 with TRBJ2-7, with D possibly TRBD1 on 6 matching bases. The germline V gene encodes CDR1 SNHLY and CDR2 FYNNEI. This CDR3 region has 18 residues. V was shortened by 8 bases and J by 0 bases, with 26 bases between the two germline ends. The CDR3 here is CASRGSAIPGQSSYEQYF. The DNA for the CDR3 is TGTGCCAGCCGAGGTTCAGCCATACCGGGACAAAGCTCCTACGAGCAGTACTTC. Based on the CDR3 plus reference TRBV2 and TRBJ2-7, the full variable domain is EPEVTQTPSHQVTQMGQEVILRCVPISNHLYFYWYRQILGQKVEFLVSFYNNEISEKSEIFDDQFSVERPDGSNFTLKIRSTKLEDSAMYFCASRGSAIPGQSSYEQYFGPGTRLTVT.

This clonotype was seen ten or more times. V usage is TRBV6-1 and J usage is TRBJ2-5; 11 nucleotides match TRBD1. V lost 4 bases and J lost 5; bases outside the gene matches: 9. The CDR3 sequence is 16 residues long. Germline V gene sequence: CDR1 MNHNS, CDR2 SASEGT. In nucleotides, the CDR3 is TGTGCCAGCAGTGTTTGGACAGGGGGCGCCGGGGAGACCCAGTACTTC. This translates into CASSVWTGGAGETQYF.